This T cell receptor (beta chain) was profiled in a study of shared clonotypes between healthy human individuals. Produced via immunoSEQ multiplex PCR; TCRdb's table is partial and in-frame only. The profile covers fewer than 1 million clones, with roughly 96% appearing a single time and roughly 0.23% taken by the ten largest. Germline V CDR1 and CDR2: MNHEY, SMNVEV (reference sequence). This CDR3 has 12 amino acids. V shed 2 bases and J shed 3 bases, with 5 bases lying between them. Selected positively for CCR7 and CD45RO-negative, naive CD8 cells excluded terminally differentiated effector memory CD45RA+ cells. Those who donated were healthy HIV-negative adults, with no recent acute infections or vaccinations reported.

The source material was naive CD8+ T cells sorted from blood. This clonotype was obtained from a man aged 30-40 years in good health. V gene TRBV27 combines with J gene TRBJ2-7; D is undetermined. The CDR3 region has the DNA TGTGCCAGCAGTTTAAATGGCTACGAGCAGTACTTC. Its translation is CASSLNGYEQYF.